This T cell receptor beta chain was obtained from a study of blood T cell repertoires in COVID-19. This clone was found once. Enrolment of Seattle patients took place during active infection, and they were followed longitudinally. With V trimmed by 5 bases and J by 3 bases, 2 bases remained unmatched. Germline CDR1 reads SEHNR; CDR2 reads FQNEAQ (reference sequence). This CDR3 is built from 14 residues. In the authors' workflow: The assay estimated nucleated cells by amplifying reference gene primers. Some clones are missing from TCRdb's copy, which holds only in-frame ones; the method was immunoSEQ multiplex PCR. V and J calls plus clone size are reproduced from that table; the DNA served to infer D and trimming. The profile shows 65,000 to 90,000 clones, roughly three quarters of them singletons.

The J gene is TRBJ1-2, the V gene TRBV7-9; 11 positions agree with TRBD1. The sequenced sample consisted of peripheral blood. This TCR was recovered from a man in his 70s with COVID-19, enrolled during active disease. CDR3 sequence: CASSPGQGDYGYTF. The CDR3 region has the DNA TGTGCCAGCAGCCCGGGACAGGGGGACTATGGCTACACCTTC. Supplemented by reference TRBV7-9 and TRBJ1-2, the full variable domain reads DTGVSQNPRHKITKRGQNVTFRCDPISEHNRLYWYRQTLGQGPEFLTYFQNEAQLEKSRLLSDRFSAERPKGSFSTLEIQRTEQGDSAMYLCASSPGQGDYGYTFGSGTRLTVV.